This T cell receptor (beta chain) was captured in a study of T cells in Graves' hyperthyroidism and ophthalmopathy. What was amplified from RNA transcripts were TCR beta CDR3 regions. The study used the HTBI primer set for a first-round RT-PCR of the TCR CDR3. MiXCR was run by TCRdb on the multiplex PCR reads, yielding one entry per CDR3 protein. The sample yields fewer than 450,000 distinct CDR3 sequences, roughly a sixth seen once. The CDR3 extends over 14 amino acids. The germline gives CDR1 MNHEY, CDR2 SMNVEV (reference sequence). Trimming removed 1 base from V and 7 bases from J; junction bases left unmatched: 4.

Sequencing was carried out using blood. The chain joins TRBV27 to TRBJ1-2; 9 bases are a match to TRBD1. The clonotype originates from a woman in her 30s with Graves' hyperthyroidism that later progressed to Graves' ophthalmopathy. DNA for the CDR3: TGTGCCAGCAGTTTATTGGGACAGGGATTTGGCTACACCTTC. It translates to CASSLLGQGFGYTF.